This section outlines one TCR beta chain sequence together with its context. Its antigen is not identified. TCRdb analysed the reads with MiXCR anew, one entry per CDR3 protein. The sample yields approximately 730,000 distinct CDR3 sequences, about 30% seen once. This CDR3 is built from 13 residues. V lost 11 bases, J lost 6 bases, and 8 bases stayed unmatched. Germline assignment: CDR1 SEHNR and CDR2 FQNEAQ (reference sequence). The entry originates in a study of T cell repertoires in cytomegalovirus infection. General study results and limits: Identification of carriers of CMV plus the relevant HLA was performed using cumulative public TCR beta family frequency.

The rearrangement links TRBV7-9 to TRBJ2-1; 9 positions agree with TRBD2. The TCR originated in a human donor in good health (CMV status not recorded). Some clones in this sample may be carry-over from other donors' samples. The material sequenced was cultured PBMCs, taken from culture after CMV antigen stimulation. The CDR3 DNA follows: TGTGCCTCCCACAGCGGGGGGAGCAATGAGCAGTTCTTC. It encodes CASHSGGSNEQFF.